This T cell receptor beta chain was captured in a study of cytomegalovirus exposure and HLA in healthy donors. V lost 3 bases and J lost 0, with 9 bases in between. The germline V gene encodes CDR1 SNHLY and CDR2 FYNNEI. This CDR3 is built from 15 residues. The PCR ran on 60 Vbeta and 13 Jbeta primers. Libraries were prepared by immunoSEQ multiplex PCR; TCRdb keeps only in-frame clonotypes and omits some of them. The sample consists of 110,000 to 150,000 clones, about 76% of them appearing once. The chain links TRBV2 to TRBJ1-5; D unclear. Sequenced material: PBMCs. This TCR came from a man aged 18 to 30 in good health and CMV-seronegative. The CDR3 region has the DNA TGTGCCAGCAGTGATAGCCGGATTAGCAATCAGCCCCAGCATTTT. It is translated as CASSDSRISNQPQHF.